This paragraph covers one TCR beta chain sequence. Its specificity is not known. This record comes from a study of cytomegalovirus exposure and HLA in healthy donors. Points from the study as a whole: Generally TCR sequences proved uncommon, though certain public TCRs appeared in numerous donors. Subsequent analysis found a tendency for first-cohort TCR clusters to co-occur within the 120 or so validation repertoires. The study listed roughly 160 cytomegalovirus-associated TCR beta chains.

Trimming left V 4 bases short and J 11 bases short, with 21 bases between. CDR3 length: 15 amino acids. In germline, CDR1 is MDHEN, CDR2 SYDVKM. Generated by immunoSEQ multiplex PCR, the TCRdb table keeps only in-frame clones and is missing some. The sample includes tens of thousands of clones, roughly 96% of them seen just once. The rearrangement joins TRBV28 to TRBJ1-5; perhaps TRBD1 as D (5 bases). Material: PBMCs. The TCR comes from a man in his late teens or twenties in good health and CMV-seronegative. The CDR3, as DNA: TGTGCCAGCAGTTCGGGGACGGACCCATGGGGGGCCCAGCATTTT. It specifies CASSSGTDPWGAQHF.